This T cell receptor beta chain was captured in a study of OX40 agonist ivuxolimab in advanced cancers. The length of the CDR3 is 15 residues. Germline V lookup: CDR1 SNHLY, CDR2 FYNNEI. V lost 7 bases, J lost 1 base, and 7 bases stayed unmatched. Measured with immunoSEQ multiplex PCR; TCRdb has only the in-frame clones, and not every one. Of some 83,000 clones listed, roughly 86% are singletons. The sequenced sample was CD4+ or CD8+ T cells sorted from blood, obtained in a trial of the OX40 agonist ivuxolimab. This receptor was identified in an adult with an advanced solid tumor such as melanoma, head and neck, liver or kidney cancer. This chain links TRBV2 with TRBJ1-5; 7 bases line up with TRBD1. For the CDR3, the DNA is TGTGCCAGCAACCAGGGGGAGGTGAGCAATCAGCCCCAGCATTTT. This translates into CASNQGEVSNQPQHF.